Below are 5 T cell receptor beta chains sequenced from a single sample in a study of beta chain features in type 1 diabetes. General study findings and limits: Type 1 diabetes patients had TCRB CDR3s that were shorter (moderately but significantly so) in all four CD4+ subsets.

The antigens these receptors bind are not known. Isolated RNA was reverse transcribed in full, so expressed TCRB transcripts were sequenced. Here immunoSEQ multiplex PCR was the method, and the copy in TCRdb shows in-frame clones only, minus some. The sample carries about 120,000 clones, about a sixth recorded once. The specimen sequenced was central memory CD4+ T cells from blood. The receptors come from a man aged 25-45 years with type 1 diabetes.

V usage is TRBV4-3 and J usage is TRBJ2-1; no reliable D call. Germline CDR1 reads LGHNA; CDR2 reads YSLEER. V shed 0 bases and J shed 6 bases, with 6 bases lying between them. This CDR3 comprises 13 residues. Here the CDR3 reads CASSQDRSNEQFF. CDR3 in DNA: TGCGCCAGCAGCCAAGACAGATCCAATGAGCAGTTCTTC.

This clone showed up just a few times. V usage is TRBV30 and J usage is TRBJ1-6, with 7 bases that match TRBD1. The CDR3 has 13 residues. V was clipped by 4 bases and J by 6 bases; unmatched bases: 3. From germline, CDR1 is GTSNPN and CDR2 SVGIG (reference sequence). Here the CDR3 DNA reads TGTGCCTGGAACGACAGGGCTAATTCACCCCTCCACTTT. Translation: CAWNDRANSPLHF.

This chain uses TRBV7-2 with TRBJ1-2, with unresolved D. The CDR3 has 13 residues. Germline V gene lookup returns CDR1 SGHTA and CDR2 FQGNSA. The V end was cut by 1 base, the J end by 3 bases, with 6 bases between. CDR3 sequence reads: CASSLDTYYGYTF. CDR3 coding DNA: TGTGCCAGCAGCTTAGACACCTACTATGGCTACACCTTC.

J is TRBJ1-6 and V is TRBV10-3; no reliable D call. Germline CDR1 reads ENHRY; CDR2 reads SYGVKD. V lost 10 bases, J lost 6 bases, and 13 bases lay in between. CDR3 size: 13 residues. The CDR3 nucleotides read TGTGCCAGCCGACCCACGGGTAATTCACCCCTCCACTTT. Translating it yields CASRPTGNSPLHF.

In its sample, this clone was seen a few times. This rearrangement joins TRBV7-9 to TRBJ2-3, with 9 bases matching TRBD1. V shed 3 bases, J shed 0 bases, and the junction held 4 bases outside the gene matches. Germline values: CDR1 SEHNR, CDR2 FQNEAQ (reference sequence). There are 16 residues in the CDR3. The CDR3 loop reads CASSFLQGASTDTQYF. The CDR3 coding sequence is TGTGCCAGCAGCTTCCTACAGGGGGCAAGCACAGATACGCAGTATTTT.